This T cell receptor (beta chain) was retrieved from a study of T cells in Graves' hyperthyroidism and ophthalmopathy. RNA transcripts yielded amplified TCR beta CDR3 regions. During a first-round RT-PCR of the TCR CDR3, the HTBI primer set was used. TCRdb reprocessed the multiplex PCR reads via MiXCR and lists one record per CDR3 protein. The top ten hold roughly 3.4% of the sample, which has roughly 640,000 distinct CDR3 sequences, approximately 15% seen once. This clonotype has at least ten counts. Its antigen is as yet unknown. The CDR3 is 13 amino acids. J gave up 4 bases and V 6 bases, and 4 bases lay outside the gene matches. Germline CDR1 is SNHLY and CDR2 is FYNNEI. Broader study findings: Median prediction lead before ophthalmopathy onset was 5.5 to 7 months with the model.

Individuals with ophthalmopathy presented a Clinical Activity Score of at least 3, a NOSPECS grade of at least 4 and a duration under 3 months. The specimen sequenced was blood. The receptor was isolated from a woman aged 40 to 49 with Graves' ophthalmopathy. The chain couples TRBV2 to TRBJ1-1; 8 bases match TRBD1. The CDR3 protein is CASRTGVGTEAFF. CDR3 nucleotides: TGTGCCAGCAGGACAGGGGTGGGCACTGAAGCTTTCTTT.